One and the same sample provided the 30 T cell receptor beta chains below, sequenced in a study of cytotoxic CD8 clonotypes in ibrutinib-treated CLL. TCRdb's copy holds only in-frame clones and misses some; the assay was immunoSEQ multiplex PCR. The profile shows tens of thousands of clones, 57% of them singletons. This sample comprised PBMCs, obtained before ibrutinib treatment. The receptors originated from a human donor with chronic lymphocytic leukemia.

This clone was observed a single time. Written as DNA, the CDR3 is TGTGCCAGCAGCTTATTTGGAGAGACAGGGGACTATGGCTACACCTTC. It codes for CASSLFGETGDYGYTF. This chain joins TRBV11-2 and TRBJ1-2; TRBD1 matches at 8 bases. This CDR3 has 16 residues. Germline V gives CDR1 SGHAT, CDR2 FQNNGV. Unmatched junction bases numbered 8, after V lost 2 bases and J lost 3 bases.

V usage is TRBV15 and J usage is TRBJ1-1; a possible D gene is TRBD1 (6 bases). V lost 2 bases to trimming and J lost 5 bases, with 9 bases between them. CDR3 length: 13 amino acids. Germline V lookup: CDR1 LNHNV, CDR2 YYDKDF (reference sequence). CDR3 residues: CATSRLQGTEAFF. The CDR3 region has the DNA TGTGCCACCAGCAGACTCCAGGGGACTGAAGCTTTCTTT. Filled out from reference TRBV15 and TRBJ1-1, the complete variable domain reads DAMVIQNPRYQVTQFGKPVTLSCSQTLNHNVMYWYQQKSSQAPKLLFHYYDKDFNNEADTPDNFQSRRPNTSFCFLDIRSPGLGDTAMYLCATSRLQGTEAFFGQGTRLTVV.

V is TRBV7-8 and J is TRBJ2-1; D may correspond to TRBD1 or TRBD2 (5 bases each). Deletions cut 6 bases from V and 8 bases from J, with 20 bases between. Germline-derived CDR1 and CDR2 are SGHVS and FQNEAQ. The CDR3 runs to 15 residues. The CDR3 spells CASSPGAPTVDEQFF. CDR3 in DNA: TGTGCCAGCAGTCCCGGGGCCCCGACGGTCGATGAGCAGTTCTTC.

The V and J genes are TRBV9 and TRBJ2-3; unclear D gene. The CDR3 runs to 13 residues. V lost 0 bases and J 0 bases, leaving 2 bases between the germline ends. Germline CDR1 is SGDLS and CDR2 is YYNGEE. As DNA, the CDR3 is TGTGCCAGCAGCGTAGGTAGCACAGATACGCAGTATTTT. This translates into CASSVGSTDTQYF.

CDR3 in amino acids: CATVLAGGEGTQYF. In DNA form, the CDR3 reads TGTGCCACCGTCCTAGCGGGGGGAGAGGGTACGCAGTATTTT. This sequence joins TRBV2 and TRBJ2-3, with 11 bases fitting TRBD2. Trimming removed 10 bases from V and 8 bases from J; junction bases left unmatched: 11. This CDR3 comprises 14 residues. Germline CDR1 is SNHLY and CDR2 is FYNNEI.

This chain links TRBV6-5 with TRBJ2-7; D uncertain. The CDR3 has 13 amino acids. CDR1 is MNHEY, CDR2 SVGAGI, per germline. V lost 6 bases to trimming and J lost 2 bases, with 11 bases between them. The CDR3 loop reads CASSPSGTYEQYF. The CDR3 DNA sequence: TGTGCCAGCAGCCCCAGTGGGACCTACGAGCAGTACTTC.

The chain is built from TRBV5-1 and TRBJ2-5; 10 bases match TRBD2. The CDR3 loop spans 16 amino acids. Germline CDR1 reads SGHRS; CDR2 reads YFSETQ. Trimming cost V 4 bases and J 4 bases; bases outside gene matches: 10. The CDR3 DNA is TGCGCCAGCAGCCTTCCCGGACTAGCGGTGGCAGAGACCCAGTACTTC. Translating gives CASSLPGLAVAETQYF.

The sample holds one count of this clone. CDR3 DNA sequence: TGTGCCAGCAGTTCGACAAATTCCGGGGCCAACGTCCTGACTTTC. Amino acids: CASSSTNSGANVLTF. This chain connects TRBV6-5 to TRBJ2-6, with D uncertain. CDR3 length: 15 amino acids. Germline V gives CDR1 MNHEY, CDR2 SVGAGI. Trimming left V 4 bases short and J 4 bases short, with 11 bases between.

This clone occurred a few times. The rearrangement links TRBV4-1 to TRBJ1-4, with a weak D call TRBD1 (5 bases). CDR1 is MGHRA, CDR2 YSYEKL, per germline. The CDR3 is made up of 13 amino acids. V lost 0 bases and J 7 bases, leaving 6 bases between the germline ends. The CDR3 loop reads CASSQEGVEKLFF. The CDR3 DNA sequence: TGCGCCAGCAGCCAAGAAGGGGTTGAAAAACTGTTTTTT.

The J gene is TRBJ2-7, the V gene TRBV7-2, with 11 nucleotides matching TRBD2. Trimming at V came to 3 bases and at J to 1 base, leaving 5 bases not matched to a gene. This CDR3 has 16 amino acids. The germline V gene encodes CDR1 SGHTA and CDR2 FQGNSA. As DNA, the CDR3 is TGTGCCAGCAGCTTTTTACGACTAGCGGGGTCCTACGAGCAGTACTTC. This gives the protein CASSFLRLAGSYEQYF.

In its sample, this clone is medium-sized (0.01 to 0.1%). This sequence joins TRBV5-6 and TRBJ1-5; 7 nucleotides agree with TRBD1. Germline CDR1 is SGHDT and CDR2 is YYEEEE. The junction had 11 bases not matched to a gene; V was cut back by 4 bases and J by 4 bases. This CDR3 region has 16 residues. DNA of the CDR3: TGTGCCAGCAGCCTAGCCCGGAAGGGGGCAAATCAGCCCCAGCATTTT. This translates into CASSLARKGANQPQHF.

This clone was counted a few times. V is TRBV5-1 and J is TRBJ2-2, with 7 nucleotides matching TRBD2. The CDR3 has 16 residues. J lost 0 bases, V lost 4 bases, and 6 bases had no gene match. Germline CDR1 is SGHRS and CDR2 is YFSETQ. The CDR3 DNA is TGCGCCAGCAGCCTTCTTGGACTAGCGAACACCGGGGAGCTGTTTTTT. Translated, it gives CASSLLGLANTGELFF.

This chain uses TRBV9 with TRBJ2-3; TRBD1 or TRBD2 may be the D gene (5 bases each). Trimming removed 4 bases from V and 0 bases from J, with 15 bases in between. The CDR3 runs to 16 residues. Germline values: CDR1 SGDLS, CDR2 YYNGEE. The CDR3 DNA reads as TGTGCCAGCAGCATACCGGTGGGGGATAGCACAGATACGCAGTATTTT. As protein: CASSIPVGDSTDTQYF. Variable domain in full (rest from reference TRBV9 and TRBJ2-3): DSGVTQTPKHLITATGQRVTLRCSPRSGDLSVYWYQQSLDQGLQFLIQYYNGEERAKGNILERFSAQQFPDLHSELNLSSLELGDSALYFCASSIPVGDSTDTQYFGPGTRLTVL.

The V gene is TRBV5-1, the J gene TRBJ1-4, with 9 positions matching TRBD1. Germline V gene lookup returns CDR1 SGHRS and CDR2 YFSETQ. This CDR3 comprises 15 residues. Germline trimming cut 1 base from V and 6 bases from J; bases unmatched to any gene: 4. The CDR3 reads CASSLTGTGYEKLFF. CDR3 nucleotide sequence: TGCGCCAGCAGCTTGACCGGGACAGGGTATGAAAAACTGTTTTTT.

The V and J genes are TRBV4-1 and TRBJ2-2; TRBD1 matches at 7 bases. This CDR3 is 16 amino acids long. V shed 3 bases and J 8 bases; nucleotides not matched to a gene: 12. Looked up from germline, CDR1 is MGHRA and CDR2 is YSYEKL. The CDR3 DNA follows: TGCGCCAGCAGCCACGGGGACAGAGTAGTTACGGGGGAGCTGTTTTTT. It specifies CASSHGDRVVTGELFF.

This clone was observed a handful of times. This chain uses TRBV7-6 with TRBJ1-5; D is perhaps TRBD1 (5 bases). The CDR3 is 15 amino acids. V lost 2 bases to trimming and J lost 5 bases, with 13 bases between them. Germline CDR1 reads SGHVS; CDR2 reads FNYEAQ. CDR3 protein: CASSLLGEVDQPQHF. DNA for the CDR3: TGTGCCAGCAGCTTATTAGGGGAGGTCGATCAGCCCCAGCATTTT.

This chain connects TRBV7-2 to TRBJ2-7; 9 nucleotides match TRBD2. The CDR3 contains 14 residues. Germline lookup yields CDR1 SGHTA and CDR2 FQGNSA. J gave up 3 bases and V 4 bases, and 4 bases lay outside the gene matches. CDR3 DNA sequence: TGTGCCAGCAGCTACAGCGGGGGGAACTACGAGCAGTACTTC. Its protein product is CASSYSGGNYEQYF. Looking up the rest from reference TRBV7-2 and TRBJ2-7 gives the full variable domain: GAGVSQSPSNKVTEKGKDVELRCDPISGHTALYWYRQSLGQGLEFLIYFQGNSAPDKSGLPSDRFSAERTGGSVSTLTIQRTQQEDSAVYLCASSYSGGNYEQYFGPGTRLTVT.

The gene calls are TRBV29-1 and TRBJ2-7; 9 positions match TRBD1. There are 13 residues in the CDR3. Germline-derived CDR1 and CDR2 are SQVTM and ANQGSEA. V shed 4 bases and J 6 bases; nucleotides not matched to a gene: 7. The CDR3 sequence: CSVAPGQGPEQYF. CDR3 DNA: TGCAGCGTTGCCCCTGGACAGGGGCCCGAGCAGTACTTC.

This chain connects TRBV18 to TRBJ1-1; 7 bases match TRBD1. CDR3 length: 18 residues. Germline CDR1 and CDR2: KGHSH and LQKENI. V shed 0 bases, J shed 5 bases, and the junction held 15 bases outside the gene matches. CDR3 loop: CASSPPYVIQGQRTEAFF. In nucleotides, the CDR3 is TGTGCCAGCTCACCACCGTACGTCATTCAGGGACAGCGGACTGAAGCTTTCTTT.

This clone showed up just a few times. The V gene is TRBV7-8, the J gene TRBJ1-2; perhaps TRBD1 as D (6 bases). Per the germline V gene, CDR1 is SGHVS and CDR2 is FQNEAQ. This CDR3 contains 13 residues. Trimming shortened V by 0 bases and J by 4 bases, and 6 bases separated the two germline ends. The CDR3 DNA reads as TGTGCCAGCAGCTTAGCAGGGGGCTATGGCTACACCTTC. This codes for CASSLAGGYGYTF.

The V call is TRBV6-5, the J call TRBJ1-2, with D hard to call. Trimming took off 2 bases at V and 4 bases at J, with 11 bases between the two ends. CDR3 length: 14 residues. Germline V gene sequence: CDR1 MNHEY, CDR2 SVGAGI. CDR3 coding DNA: TGTGCCAGCAGTTACCACGCGGGGAGCTATGGCTACACCTTC. Protein sequence: CASSYHAGSYGYTF.

In this sample, this clone turned up a few times. This rearrangement joins TRBV18 to TRBJ1-3; no reliable D call. The length of the CDR3 is 16 residues. Trimming shortened V by 2 bases and J by 0 bases, and 11 bases separated the two germline ends. Per germline, CDR1 KGHSH and CDR2 LQKENI. The CDR3 DNA is TGTGCCAGCTCACCATACCTGGCAGCCTCTGGAAACACCATATATTTT. Protein sequence: CASSPYLAASGNTIYF.

This chain joins TRBV29-1 and TRBJ1-4; 8 bases agree with TRBD1. Germline trimming cut 0 bases from V and 4 bases from J; bases unmatched to any gene: 13. The germline gives CDR1 SQVTM, CDR2 ANQGSEA. This CDR3 has 18 amino acids. CDR3 sequence reads: CSVEDSNRGFSNNEKLFF. CDR3 coding DNA: TGCAGCGTTGAAGACTCTAACAGGGGGTTCTCCAATAATGAAAAACTGTTTTTT.

The chain recombines TRBV4-2 with TRBJ2-7; the match to TRBD2 covers 8 bases. The CDR3 is 13 residues long. J gave up 6 bases and V 5 bases, and 6 bases lay outside the gene matches. The V gene's germline CDR1 is LGHNA and CDR2 YNFKEQ. The CDR3 nucleotides read TGTGCCAGCAGCTCGGCGACTAGCGTCGAGCAGTACTTC. Encoded protein: CASSSATSVEQYF.

The chain combines TRBV9 with TRBJ2-7, with TRBD2 matching over 7 bases. Germline CDR1 SGDLS, CDR2 YYNGEE. Trimming took 3 bases from V and 3 from J; bases not matched to a gene: 15. This CDR3 is 17 amino acids long. CDR3 region: CASSGSPEASGYYEQYF. For the CDR3, the DNA is TGTGCCAGCAGCGGCTCCCCCGAGGCTAGCGGATACTACGAGCAGTACTTC.

The chain recombines TRBV4-3 with TRBJ2-5, with D maybe TRBD1 (5 bases). The CDR3 is made up of 15 amino acids. Germline values: CDR1 LGHNA, CDR2 YSLEER. V shed 3 bases and J shed 3 bases, with 14 bases lying between them. DNA for the CDR3: TGCGCCAGCAGCCATAGGGGAAGTGGGGAAGAGACCCAGTACTTC. Protein: CASSHRGSGEETQYF.

CDR3 in DNA: TGTGCCAGCAGTCCCGGGACAGGGGGTGGATATGAGCAGTTCTTC. Encoded protein: CASSPGTGGGYEQFF. The genes are TRBV27 and TRBJ2-1, with 11 bases matching TRBD1. The CDR3 sequence is 15 residues long. Germline CDR1 MNHEY, CDR2 SMNVEV (reference sequence). V trimming: 5 bases; J trimming: 8 bases; junction bases outside the gene matches: 8.

By frequency in the sample, this clone is medium-sized. The chain uses TRBV4-3 and TRBJ2-5; 7 nucleotides match TRBD2. Germline V gene lookup returns CDR1 LGHNA and CDR2 YSLEER. This CDR3 contains 16 residues. V lost 4 bases, J lost 5 bases, and 13 bases stayed unmatched. The CDR3 reads CASSPEEGGGSETQYF. The CDR3 DNA follows: TGCGCCAGCAGCCCCGAGGAAGGCGGGGGAAGCGAGACCCAGTACTTC.

The rearrangement joins TRBV28 to TRBJ2-6, with D maybe TRBD2 (5 bases). This CDR3 region has 15 residues. Germline V gene sequence: CDR1 MDHEN, CDR2 SYDVKM. V was cut by 6 bases and J by 1 base, with 10 bases left in between. The CDR3 here is CASSLTGSGANVLTF. The DNA for the CDR3 is TGTGCCAGCAGCCTAACGGGGTCTGGGGCCAACGTCCTGACTTTC.

V usage is TRBV9 and J usage is TRBJ1-2; a weak D match, TRBD1 (5 bases). Germline CDR1 and CDR2: SGDLS and YYNGEE. V was pared by 3 bases and J by 2 bases, with 8 bases between. This CDR3 has 13 residues. DNA of the CDR3: TGTGCCAGCAGCGAGACAGCAAACTATGGCTACACCTTC. It encodes CASSETANYGYTF.